The sequence of this T cell receptor beta chain was determined in a study of cytomegalovirus exposure and HLA in healthy donors. CDR3 size: 11 residues. The V gene's germline CDR1 is DFQATT and CDR2 SNEGSKA (reference sequence). Trimming left V 2 bases short and J 6 bases short, with 7 bases between. Note on this clone: The antigen remains undetermined.

The PCR had 60 Vbeta and 13 Jbeta primers. The protocol was immunoSEQ multiplex PCR, while the TCRdb copy is restricted to in-frame clones and leaves out a portion. This sample contains around 33,000 clones. Whole-study results and caveats: Researchers counted some 150 TCR beta chains as cytomegalovirus-associated. An analysis was carried out later, and it reportedly showed fewer N-insertions in an Asian-associated ancestry cluster than the approximately 700-donor mean. A later look showed TCR association rates differing by HLA locus, highest for DRB1 and lowest for HLA-C.

V gene TRBV20-1 combines with J gene TRBJ1-1; tentative D call: TRBD1 (5 bases). The sample comprised PBMCs. The TCR originated in a man between 40 and 49 years old in good health and CMV-seronegative. CDR3 amino acids: CSARRGSEAFF. For the CDR3, the DNA is TGCAGTGCTAGAAGGGGCTCTGAAGCTTTCTTT.